Detailed here is one T cell receptor beta chain. The antigen is unknown. TCRB transcripts that were expressed got sequenced, as all of the isolated RNA had been reverse transcribed. Profiling relied on immunoSEQ multiplex PCR, and the TCRdb table lists in-frame clones only, not all of them. The data contain about 650,000 clones, 12% of them seen just once; the ten biggest clones take up more than 0.1%. V dropped 1 base and J dropped 2 bases, with 15 bases sitting between them. CDR1 and CDR2 from the germline V gene are MGHRA and YSYEKL. This CDR3 has 16 residues. This sample stems from a study of beta chain features in type 1 diabetes. Looking at the study overall: Examined across all samples were about 110 million sorted cells.

Overall study results and limits: There was a possibility that cDNA sequencing over-represented cells with high TCR expression. When Type 1 diabetes patients were examined, their TCRB CDR3s proved moderately but significantly shorter in all four CD4+ subsets.

The sample consisted of naive CD4+ T cells from blood. The chain links TRBV4-1 to TRBJ2-7; no firm D call. This TCR derives from a man aged 25 to 40 with type 1 diabetes. The CDR3 sequence is CASSQGLRPLAYEQYF. CDR3 bases: TGCGCCAGCAGCCAAGGTCTGCGACCCCTTGCCTACGAGCAGTACTTC.